Listed below are T cell receptor beta chains from one sample, sequenced in a study of cytomegalovirus exposure and HLA in healthy donors. Produced via immunoSEQ multiplex PCR; TCRdb's table is partial and in-frame only. The sample shows about 160,000 clones, over 65% of them seen only once. The sample taken for sequencing was PBMCs. The receptors were gathered from a woman in her forties in good health and CMV-seronegative. Both conserved end residues are part of each CDR3. D genes are given only for firm matches. Clone size appears in some rows only: once, few, many, or a class for an expanded clone.

j_call: TRBJ2-7; v_call: TRBV14; d_call: -; clone_size: -; cdr3_nt: TGTGCCAGCAGCCCCCCAGGGCAAAGCTCCTACGAGCAGTACTTC; cdr3_aa: CASSPPGQSSYEQYF
j_call: TRBJ2-6; v_call: TRBV27; d_call: TRBD1; clone_size: -; cdr3_nt: TGTGCCAGCAGTTTATTCGGGACAGGTCCAAAAAGGGCCAACGTCCTGACTTTC; cdr3_aa: CASSLFGTGPKRANVLTF
j_call: TRBJ1-3; v_call: TRBV18; d_call: TRBD1; clone_size: -; cdr3_nt: TGTGCCAGCTCACCACGGACCGGGACAGGGTCTGGAAACACCATATATTTT; cdr3_aa: CASSPRTGTGSGNTIYF
j_call: TRBJ2-3; v_call: TRBV6-1; d_call: TRBD2; clone_size: -; cdr3_nt: TGTGCCAGCGGGACTACTTACACTGATACGCAGTATTTT; cdr3_aa: CASGTTYTDTQYF
j_call: TRBJ2-2; v_call: TRBV5-1; d_call: -; clone_size: -; cdr3_nt: TGCGCCAGCAGCTTGACTGGGCCGAACACCGGGGAGCTGTTTTTT; cdr3_aa: CASSLTGPNTGELFF
j_call: TRBJ2-5; v_call: TRBV7-2; d_call: TRBD2; clone_size: -; cdr3_nt: TGTGCCAGCAGCCTACTAGCGATCAAAGAGACCCAGTACTTC; cdr3_aa: CASSLLAIKETQYF
j_call: TRBJ2-2; v_call: TRBV7-2; d_call: -; clone_size: -; cdr3_nt: TGTGCCAGCAGCTTTACAGGTGTCGGGGAGCTGTTTTTT; cdr3_aa: CASSFTGVGELFF
j_call: TRBJ2-7; v_call: TRBV28; d_call: -; clone_size: -; cdr3_nt: TGTGCCAGCAGTCCCCCTGGCGGGCCAACCTACGAGCAGTACTTC; cdr3_aa: CASSPPGGPTYEQYF
j_call: TRBJ1-6; v_call: TRBV5-4; d_call: TRBD1; clone_size: few; cdr3_nt: TGTGCCAGCAGCTCACAGGGGGCCGATTCACCCCTCCACTTT; cdr3_aa: CASSSQGADSPLHF
j_call: TRBJ2-5; v_call: TRBV7-6; d_call: -; clone_size: -; cdr3_nt: TGTGCCGGCAGCTTATTCACAGGGCACCAAGAGACCCAGTACTTC; cdr3_aa: CAGSLFTGHQETQYF
j_call: TRBJ1-1; v_call: TRBV25-1; d_call: -; clone_size: -; cdr3_nt: TGTGCCAGCAGTGAATTATCGGGGAACACTGAAGCTTTCTTT; cdr3_aa: CASSELSGNTEAFF
j_call: TRBJ1-6; v_call: TRBV28; d_call: -; clone_size: once; cdr3_nt: TGTGCCAGCAGTTTTTTCCAGGGCGATTATAATTCACCCCTCCACTTT; cdr3_aa: CASSFFQGDYNSPLHF
j_call: TRBJ2-3; v_call: TRBV5-4; d_call: TRBD2; clone_size: -; cdr3_nt: TGTGCCAGCAGCTTATCTAGGGCTAGCGGGGGGGAAAGCACAGATACGCAGTATTTT; cdr3_aa: CASSLSRASGGESTDTQYF
j_call: TRBJ2-3; v_call: TRBV5-4; d_call: -; clone_size: -; cdr3_nt: TGTGCCAGCAGCTTGGCCCAGACAAATCTGGGAGATACGCAGTATTTT; cdr3_aa: CASSLAQTNLGDTQYF
j_call: TRBJ2-4; v_call: TRBV5-6; d_call: TRBD2; clone_size: -; cdr3_nt: TGTGCCAGCAGCTGGGGACTAATAACAAACATTCAGTACTTC; cdr3_aa: CASSWGLITNIQYF
j_call: TRBJ2-7; v_call: TRBV7-6; d_call: TRBD1; clone_size: -; cdr3_nt: TGTGCCAGCAGCTCACTGACAGGGAATAGGTACGAGCAGTACTTC; cdr3_aa: CASSSLTGNRYEQYF
j_call: TRBJ1-2; v_call: TRBV6-5; d_call: -; clone_size: -; cdr3_nt: TGTGCCAGCAGTTACGGCTCTTTATCTAACTATGGCTACACCTTC; cdr3_aa: CASSYGSLSNYGYTF
j_call: TRBJ2-1; v_call: TRBV5-1; d_call: TRBD2; clone_size: few; cdr3_nt: TGCGCCAGCAGCTTGGCTAGCGGGGGCCACAATGAGCAGTTCTTC; cdr3_aa: CASSLASGGHNEQFF
j_call: TRBJ1-1; v_call: TRBV7-9; d_call: -; clone_size: -; cdr3_nt: TGTGCCAGCAGCTTACTGGGCATGAACACTGAAGCTTTCTTT; cdr3_aa: CASSLLGMNTEAFF
j_call: TRBJ1-4; v_call: TRBV5-6; d_call: -; clone_size: -; cdr3_nt: TGTGCCAGCAGCTTGAACAGTCTCCGTTGGAAACTGTTTTTT; cdr3_aa: CASSLNSLRWKLFF
j_call: TRBJ1-2; v_call: TRBV28; d_call: -; clone_size: -; cdr3_nt: TGTGCCAGCAGTAAACAGAACTATGGCTACACCTTC; cdr3_aa: CASSKQNYGYTF
j_call: TRBJ2-7; v_call: TRBV28; d_call: TRBD1; clone_size: -; cdr3_nt: TGTGCCAGCACGGGGCAGGGGGCTTCGGACGGGTACGAGCAGTACTTC; cdr3_aa: CASTGQGASDGYEQYF
j_call: TRBJ1-5; v_call: TRBV6-5; d_call: -; clone_size: few; cdr3_nt: TGTGCCAGCAGTTTGGGCCGGAATAGCAATCAGCCCCAGCATTTT; cdr3_aa: CASSLGRNSNQPQHF
j_call: TRBJ2-5; v_call: TRBV7-9; d_call: -; clone_size: -; cdr3_nt: TGTGCCAGCAGCTCCGACCCAGGGACAAAGACCCAGTACTTC; cdr3_aa: CASSSDPGTKTQYF
j_call: TRBJ2-3; v_call: TRBV7-3; d_call: -; clone_size: -; cdr3_nt: TGTGCCAGCAGCTTAGGACAGCACACAGATACGCAGTATTTT; cdr3_aa: CASSLGQHTDTQYF
j_call: TRBJ1-5; v_call: TRBV25-1; d_call: -; clone_size: -; cdr3_nt: TGTGCCAGCAGCCAAGCGGGGGCGGGTCAGCCCCAGCATTTT; cdr3_aa: CASSQAGAGQPQHF
j_call: TRBJ2-5; v_call: TRBV2; d_call: -; clone_size: -; cdr3_nt: TGTGCCAGCAGCCCCCAGGGGATCAACCAAGAGACCCAGTACTTC; cdr3_aa: CASSPQGINQETQYF
j_call: TRBJ2-3; v_call: TRBV5-1; d_call: -; clone_size: -; cdr3_nt: TGCGCCAGCAGCTTGGATCGCACAGCAACAGATACGCAGTATTTT; cdr3_aa: CASSLDRTATDTQYF
j_call: TRBJ1-1; v_call: TRBV5-1; d_call: TRBD1; clone_size: once; cdr3_nt: TGCGCCAGCAGCTTGGGACAGGGATACACTGAAGCTTTCTTT; cdr3_aa: CASSLGQGYTEAFF
j_call: TRBJ2-5; v_call: TRBV11-2; d_call: TRBD2; clone_size: -; cdr3_nt: TGTGCCAGCAGCCTTTTCGTGCGGGGGACCCAAGAGACCCAGTACTTC; cdr3_aa: CASSLFVRGTQETQYF
j_call: TRBJ2-7; v_call: TRBV4-1; d_call: -; clone_size: few; cdr3_nt: TGCGCCAGCAGCCAAGTTGGGAAGACTAGAATCCGCGAGCAGTACTTC; cdr3_aa: CASSQVGKTRIREQYF
j_call: TRBJ2-3; v_call: TRBV28; d_call: -; clone_size: -; cdr3_nt: TGTGCCAGCATTAGCGCAGATACGCAGTATTTT; cdr3_aa: CASISADTQYF
j_call: TRBJ2-7; v_call: TRBV10-2; d_call: TRBD2; clone_size: -; cdr3_nt: TGCGCCAGCAGTCGTAGCGGGAGCTCCTACGAGCAGTACTTC; cdr3_aa: CASSRSGSSYEQYF
j_call: TRBJ1-2; v_call: TRBV28; d_call: TRBD1; clone_size: once; cdr3_nt: TGTGCCAGCACCCTGGACAGGGCTAGGTATGGCTACACCTTC; cdr3_aa: CASTLDRARYGYTF
j_call: TRBJ1-2; v_call: TRBV27; d_call: -; clone_size: -; cdr3_nt: TGTGCCAGCAGTTTTTCGCGACAGAGAAACTATGGCTACACCTTC; cdr3_aa: CASSFSRQRNYGYTF
j_call: TRBJ2-7; v_call: TRBV6-9; d_call: -; clone_size: -; cdr3_nt: TGTGCCAGCGGCCCATCCAGGGAGTACTTC; cdr3_aa: CASGPSREYF
j_call: TRBJ2-5; v_call: TRBV28; d_call: -; clone_size: -; cdr3_nt: TGTGCCAGCAGTTTAGGCAGTCTGCAGTACTTC; cdr3_aa: CASSLGSLQYF
j_call: TRBJ1-1; v_call: TRBV2; d_call: -; clone_size: -; cdr3_nt: TGTGCCAGCAGTATCGACAGCAACACTGAAGCTTTCTTT; cdr3_aa: CASSIDSNTEAFF